This T cell receptor (beta chain) originates from a study of blood T cell repertoires in COVID-19. As for the study in general: Acute and convalescent COVID-19 specimens originated in the United States, Italy and Spain. T cells, B-cell-depleted T cells, or PBMCs provided the cDNA or gDNA that served as material.

Trimming cost V 4 bases and J 6 bases; bases outside gene matches: 9. This CDR3 region has 15 residues. Germline CDR1 and CDR2: SGHRS and YFSETQ. Per the study methods: Reference gene primer amplification yielded estimated nucleated cell counts. Data came from immunoSEQ multiplex PCR; TCRdb stores just in-frame clones and leaves some out. Clone size and the V and J calls come from that table; the DNA yielded D and trimming. This sample has some 6,700 clones, with roughly 86% found just once. The chain employs TRBV5-1 and TRBJ2-4; TRBD1 matches at 8 bases. This clonotype was obtained from a human donor in a cohort sampled during active COVID-19. Source material: peripheral blood. The CDR3 here is CASSGGTGVANIQYF. CDR3 nucleotides: TGCGCCAGCAGCGGGGGGACAGGCGTCGCAAACATTCAGTACTTC.